These 18 T cell receptor beta chains were all obtained from the same sample, sequenced in a study of shared clonotypes between healthy human individuals. Libraries were prepared by immunoSEQ multiplex PCR; TCRdb keeps only in-frame clonotypes and omits some of them. The repertoire holds roughly 1.5 million clones, with approximately 98% as singletons. The specimen sequenced was naive CD4+ T cells sorted from blood. Subset defined: CD45RA+ positively selected. The receptors were gathered from a man between 25 and 39 years old in good health.

The chain combines TRBV28 with TRBJ2-7, with D possibly TRBD1 on 7 matching bases. The CDR3 spans 18 residues. CDR1 is MDHEN and CDR2 is SYDVKM in the germline V gene. The V and J ends lost 7 bases and 0 bases respectively, with 25 bases between them. In DNA form, the CDR3 reads TGTGCCAGCACCCAAGGGGCCAGGGGGGATTTTTACTCCTACGAGCAGTACTTC. This encodes CASTQGARGDFYSYEQYF. The whole variable domain, remainder taken from reference TRBV28 and TRBJ2-7, is DVKVTQSSRYLVKRTGEKVFLECVQDMDHENMFWYRQDPGLGLRLIYFSYDVKMKEKGDIPEGYSVSREKKERFSLILESASTNQTSMYLCASTQGARGDFYSYEQYFGPGTRLTVT.

The chain is built from TRBV5-4 and TRBJ1-3; TRBD1 agrees at 8 bases. The CDR3 loop spans 16 amino acids. Looked up from germline, CDR1 is SGHNT and CDR2 is YYREEE (reference sequence). After removal of 3 bases from V and 0 bases from J, the junction contained 5 bases not matched to a gene. CDR3 bases: TGTGCCAGCAGCTCGGGACAGGCTAACTCTGGAAACACCATATATTTT. Encoded protein: CASSSGQANSGNTIYF.

The CDR3 region is CASYDRAGQPQHF. CDR3 bases: TGTGCCAGCTACGACAGGGCGGGTCAGCCCCAGCATTTT. The genes are TRBV6-5 and TRBJ1-5; 7 bases align to TRBD1. The V and J ends lost 8 bases and 6 bases, in that order; junction bases with no gene match: 7. There are 13 residues in the CDR3. Germline CDR1 is MNHEY and CDR2 is SVGAGI.

The J gene is TRBJ2-1, the V gene TRBV7-9, with D perhaps matching TRBD2 (6 bases). The CDR3 extends over 16 amino acids. CDR1 is SEHNR, CDR2 FQNEAQ, per germline (reference sequence). V was pared by 5 bases and J by 10 bases, with 24 bases between. CDR3 DNA sequence: TGTGCCAGCAGCCCCCCGGGACTCGACCTCGGTGGGGAGCAGTTCTTC. Encoded protein: CASSPPGLDLGGEQFF. The variable domain in full, completed from reference TRBV7-9 and TRBJ2-1, reads DTGVSQNPRHKITKRGQNVTFRCDPISEHNRLYWYRQTLGQGPEFLTYFQNEAQLEKSRLLSDRFSAERPKGSFSTLEIQRTEQGDSAMYLCASSPPGLDLGGEQFFGPGTRLTVL.

The chain is built from TRBV30 and TRBJ2-3; 14 bases map to TRBD2. Germline V lookup: CDR1 GTSNPN, CDR2 SVGIG (reference sequence). CDR3 length: 16 residues. V shed 0 bases, J shed 4 bases, and the junction held 3 bases outside the gene matches. In DNA, the CDR3 is TGTGCCTGGAGTGTGGGGACTAGCGGGAGAGCAGATACGCAGTATTTT. Its protein is CAWSVGTSGRADTQYF.

This chain connects TRBV19 to TRBJ1-5, with D unresolved. Trimming took 3 bases from V and 0 from J, leaving 15 bases between them. This CDR3 comprises 17 residues. Germline V CDR1 and CDR2: LNHDA, SQIVND (reference sequence). CDR3 residues: CASSIVAGTYSNQPQHF. In DNA, the CDR3 is TGTGCCAGTAGTATTGTAGCCGGCACATATAGCAATCAGCCCCAGCATTTT.

J is TRBJ2-4 and V is TRBV4-1; 7 bases align to TRBD2. This CDR3 spans 14 amino acids. CDR1 is MGHRA and CDR2 is YSYEKL in the germline V gene. Germline trimming cut 1 base from V and 8 bases from J; bases unmatched to any gene: 5. CDR3 protein: CASSQGGRGDIQYF. In DNA form, the CDR3 reads TGCGCCAGCAGCCAAGGAGGGAGGGGAGACATTCAGTACTTC.

The chain uses TRBV18 and TRBJ2-3; D not certain. The length of the CDR3 is 16 residues. Germline V gene lookup returns CDR1 KGHSH and CDR2 LQKENI. V gave up 3 bases and J gave up 3 bases, with 16 bases separating them. Here the CDR3 DNA reads TGTGCCAGCTCACCGCAAACCGCCCGGAGTACAGATACGCAGTATTTT. Amino acid sequence: CASSPQTARSTDTQYF.

This sequence joins TRBV15 and TRBJ2-3; D remains ambiguous. Trimming shortened V by 2 bases and J by 4 bases, and 10 bases separated the two germline ends. There are 14 residues in the CDR3. Germline loops: CDR1 LNHNV, CDR2 YYDKDF (reference sequence). The CDR3 DNA reads TGTGCCACCAGCAGACGCCCCTTAGCAGATACGCAGTATTTT. Amino acid sequence: CATSRRPLADTQYF.

The chain joins TRBV6-6 to TRBJ2-1; TRBD2 matches 11 bases. Germline lookup yields CDR1 MNHNY and CDR2 SVGAGI (reference sequence). The CDR3 runs 14 residues. Trimming removed 6 bases from V and 8 bases from J; junction bases left unmatched: 6. The CDR3 spells CASRRLAGRDEQFF. CDR3 in DNA: TGTGCCAGCAGGAGACTAGCGGGGAGGGATGAGCAGTTCTTC.

This rearrangement joins TRBV23-1 to TRBJ1-3; 7 bases are shared with TRBD1. TRBV23-1 is assigned to the ORF class and has an uncertain function. V was clipped by 10 bases and J by 0 bases; unmatched bases: 12. This CDR3 is built from 16 residues. CDR3 amino acids: CATHFLQGHSGNTIYF. DNA of the CDR3: TGCGCCACCCATTTTCTACAGGGGCACTCTGGAAACACCATATATTTT.

The chain employs TRBV18 and TRBJ1-5; D is uncertain. The V and J ends lost 3 bases and 6 bases respectively, with 15 bases between them. Germline values: CDR1 KGHSH, CDR2 LQKENI. The CDR3 covers 15 residues. The CDR3 protein is CASSPPGNWAQPQHF. DNA of the CDR3: TGTGCCAGCTCACCCCCGGGTAATTGGGCTCAGCCCCAGCATTTT. The whole variable domain, filled in from reference TRBV18 and TRBJ1-5, reads NAGVMQNPRHLVRRRGQEARLRCSPMKGHSHVYWYRQLPEEGLKFMVYLQKENIIDESGMPKERFSAEFPKEGPSILRIQQVVRGDSAAYFCASSPPGNWAQPQHFGDGTRLSIL.

About this clone itself: Within the sample, other DNA sequences also encode this same CDR3. The chain carries TRBV27 and TRBJ1-5, with D possibly matching TRBD1 (5 bases). Trimming left V 3 bases short and J 1 base short, with 7 bases between. The CDR3 totals 14 residues. In germline, CDR1 is MNHEY, CDR2 SMNVEV (reference sequence). CDR3: CASSFRASNQPQHF. In DNA form, the CDR3 reads TGTGCCAGCAGTTTCAGGGCAAGCAATCAGCCCCAGCATTTT.

The chain carries TRBV7-2 and TRBJ1-5; D is unclear. The CDR3 spans 14 residues. V shed 5 bases and J shed 4 bases, with 12 bases lying between them. Per germline, CDR1 SGHTA and CDR2 FQGNSA. In DNA, the CDR3 is TGTGCCAGCAGCCCCGGACGGATGAATCAGCCCCAGCATTTT. Residues: CASSPGRMNQPQHF. Combining the CDR3 with reference TRBV7-2 and TRBJ1-5 gives the whole variable domain GAGVSQSPSNKVTEKGKDVELRCDPISGHTALYWYRQSLGQGLEFLIYFQGNSAPDKSGLPSDRFSAERTGGSVSTLTIQRTQQEDSAVYLCASSPGRMNQPQHFGDGTRLSIL.

CDR3 in amino acids: CASSFNTADTQYF. The CDR3 nucleotides are TGTGCCAGCAGCTTTAACACGGCAGATACGCAGTATTTT. The chain couples TRBV7-2 to TRBJ2-3; unclear D gene. CDR1 is SGHTA, CDR2 FQGNSA, per germline. CDR3 length equals 13 residues. The V gene lost 3 bases and the J gene lost 4 bases, with 8 bases spanning the gap.

The chain combines TRBV25-1 with TRBJ2-5; 7 bases line up with TRBD1. The germline gives CDR1 MGHDK, CDR2 SYGVNS. J was trimmed by 6 bases and V by 4 bases; bases with no gene match: 8. CDR3 length equals 14 residues. The CDR3 sequence is CASSVTGTTKTQYF. In nucleotides, the CDR3 is TGTGCCAGCAGTGTGACAGGGACGACAAAGACCCAGTACTTC.

This chain links TRBV7-2 with TRBJ2-1; weak D call: TRBD2 (5 bases). CDR3 size: 12 residues. V was shortened by 0 bases and J by 12 bases, with 9 bases between the two germline ends. Germline CDR1 and CDR2: SGHTA and FQGNSA. The CDR3: CASSLAEVGQFF. CDR3 DNA sequence: TGTGCCAGCAGCTTAGCGGAGGTCGGGCAGTTCTTC.

The table lists this clone with a count of one. The genes are TRBV6-7 and TRBJ1-5; TRBD1 is a possible D gene (5 bases). Being an ORF, TRBV6-7 has a function that is uncertain. V was clipped by 0 bases and J by 3 bases, with 21 bases between them. CDR3 size: 19 residues. CDR3 coding DNA: TGTGCCAGCAGTTACTCGATAGGCACGGCGAGGGGCAACAATCAGCCCCAGCATTTT. This translates into CASSYSIGTARGNNQPQHF.